The sequence of this T cell receptor (beta chain) was determined in a study of early T cells in non-severe SARS-CoV-2 infection. TCRdb reanalysed the 5' RACE reads using MiXCR and keeps one entry per CDR3 protein. The sample lists 40,000 to 65,000 distinct CDR3 sequences; over 7.5% were seen once. In its sample, this clonotype was seen many times. The CDR3 has 12 residues. V was pared by 1 base and J by 3 bases, with 5 bases between. In germline, CDR1 is SQVTM, CDR2 ANQGSEA. Sequenced sample: whole blood. The TCR comes from an adult who was a healthcare worker with PCR-confirmed SARS-CoV-2 infection or an uninfected control (not recorded which). The chain employs TRBV29-1 and TRBJ2-3; D possibly corresponds to TRBD2 (5 bases). CDR3 in amino acids: CSVEGRTDTQYF. The CDR3 bases are TGCAGCGTTGAAGGGAGGACAGATACGCAGTATTTT.